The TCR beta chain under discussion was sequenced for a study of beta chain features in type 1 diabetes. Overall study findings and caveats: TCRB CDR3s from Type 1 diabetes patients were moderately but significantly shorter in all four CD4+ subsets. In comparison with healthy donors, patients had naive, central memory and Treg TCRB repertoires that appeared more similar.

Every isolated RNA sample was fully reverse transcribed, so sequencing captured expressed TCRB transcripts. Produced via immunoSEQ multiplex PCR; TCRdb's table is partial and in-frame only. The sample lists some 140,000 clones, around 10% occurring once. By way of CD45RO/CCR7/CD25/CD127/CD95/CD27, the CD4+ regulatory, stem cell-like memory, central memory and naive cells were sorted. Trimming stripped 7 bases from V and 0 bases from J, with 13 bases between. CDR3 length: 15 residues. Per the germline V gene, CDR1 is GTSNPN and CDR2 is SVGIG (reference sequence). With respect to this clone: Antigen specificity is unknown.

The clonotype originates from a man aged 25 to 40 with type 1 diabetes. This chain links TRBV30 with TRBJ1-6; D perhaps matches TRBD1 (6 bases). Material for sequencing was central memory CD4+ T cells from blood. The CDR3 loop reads CALRDISSYNSPLHF. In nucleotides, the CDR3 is TGTGCCTTACGGGACATCAGCTCCTATAATTCACCCCTCCACTTT. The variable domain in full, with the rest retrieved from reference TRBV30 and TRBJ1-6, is SQTIHQWPATLVQPVGSPLSLECTVEGTSNPNLYWYRQAAGRGLQLLFYSVGIGQISSEVPQNLSASRPQDRQFILSSKKLLLSDSGFYLCALRDISSYNSPLHFGNGTRLTVT.